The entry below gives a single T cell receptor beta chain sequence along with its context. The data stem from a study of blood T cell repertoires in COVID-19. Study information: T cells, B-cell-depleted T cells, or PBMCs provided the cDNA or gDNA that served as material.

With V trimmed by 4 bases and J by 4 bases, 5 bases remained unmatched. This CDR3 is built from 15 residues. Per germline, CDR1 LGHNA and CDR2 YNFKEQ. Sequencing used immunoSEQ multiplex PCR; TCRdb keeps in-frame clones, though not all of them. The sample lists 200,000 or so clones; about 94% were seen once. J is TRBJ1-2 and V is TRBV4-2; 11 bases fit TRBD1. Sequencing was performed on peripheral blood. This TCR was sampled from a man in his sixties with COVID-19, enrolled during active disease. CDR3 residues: CASSRGTGGSYGYTF. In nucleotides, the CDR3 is TGTGCCAGCAGCCGCGGGACAGGGGGTTCCTATGGCTACACCTTC.